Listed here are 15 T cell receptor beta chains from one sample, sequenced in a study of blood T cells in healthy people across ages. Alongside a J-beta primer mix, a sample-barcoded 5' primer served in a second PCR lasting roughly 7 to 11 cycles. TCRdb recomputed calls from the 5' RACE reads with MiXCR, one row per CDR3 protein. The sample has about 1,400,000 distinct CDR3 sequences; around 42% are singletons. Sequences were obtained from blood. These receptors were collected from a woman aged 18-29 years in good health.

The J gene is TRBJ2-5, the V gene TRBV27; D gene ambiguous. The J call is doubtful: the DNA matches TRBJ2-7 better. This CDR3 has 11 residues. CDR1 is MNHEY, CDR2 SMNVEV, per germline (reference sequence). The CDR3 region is CASSGGHEQYF. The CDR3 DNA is TGTGCCAGCAGTGGTGGTCACGAGCAGTACTTC.

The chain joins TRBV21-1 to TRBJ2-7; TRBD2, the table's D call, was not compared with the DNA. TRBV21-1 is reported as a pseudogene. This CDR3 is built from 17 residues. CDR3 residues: CASSTRLGLAGTYEQYF. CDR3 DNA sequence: TGTGCCAGCAGCACTCGCTTGGGGCTAGCGGGAACCTACGAGCAGTACTTC.

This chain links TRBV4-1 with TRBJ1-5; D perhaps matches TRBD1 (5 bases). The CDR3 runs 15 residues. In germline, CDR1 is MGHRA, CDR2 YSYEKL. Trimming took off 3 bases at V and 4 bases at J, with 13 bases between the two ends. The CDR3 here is CASSQRGVWNQPQHF. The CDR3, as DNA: TGCGCCAGCAGCCAGAGGGGAGTATGGAATCAGCCCCAGCATTTT.

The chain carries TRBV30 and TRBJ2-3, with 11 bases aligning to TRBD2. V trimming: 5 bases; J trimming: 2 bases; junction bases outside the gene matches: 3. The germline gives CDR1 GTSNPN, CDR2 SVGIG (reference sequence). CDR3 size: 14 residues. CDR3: CAWQTSGTTDTQYF. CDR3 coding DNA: TGTGCCTGGCAGACTAGCGGGACCACAGATACGCAGTATTTT.

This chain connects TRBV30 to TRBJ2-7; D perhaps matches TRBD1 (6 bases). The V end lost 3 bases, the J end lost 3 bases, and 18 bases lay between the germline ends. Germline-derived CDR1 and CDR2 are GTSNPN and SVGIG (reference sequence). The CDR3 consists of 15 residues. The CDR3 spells CAWRPTGKSDYEQYF. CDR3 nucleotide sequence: TGTGCCTGGAGGCCTACAGGGAAAAGTGACTACGAGCAGTACTTC. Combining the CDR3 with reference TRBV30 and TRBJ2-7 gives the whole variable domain SQTIHQWPATLVQPVGSPLSLECTVEGTSNPNLYWYRQAAGRGLQLLFYSVGIGQISSEVPQNLSASRPQDRQFILSSKKLLLSDSGFYLCAWRPTGKSDYEQYFGPGTRLTVT.

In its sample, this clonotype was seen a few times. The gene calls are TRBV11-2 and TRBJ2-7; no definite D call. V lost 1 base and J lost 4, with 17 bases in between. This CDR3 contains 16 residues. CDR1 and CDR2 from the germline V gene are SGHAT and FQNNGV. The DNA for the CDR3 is TGTGCCAGCAGCTTAGCCGGCCCCAGGCCGGTTTACGAGCAGTACTTC. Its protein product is CASSLAGPRPVYEQYF. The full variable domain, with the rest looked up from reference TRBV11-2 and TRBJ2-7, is EAGVAQSPRYKIIEKRQSVAFWCNPISGHATLYWYQQILGQGPKLLIQFQNNGVVDDSQLPKDRFSAERLKGVDSTLKIQPAKLEDSAVYLCASSLAGPRPVYEQYFGPGTRLTVT.

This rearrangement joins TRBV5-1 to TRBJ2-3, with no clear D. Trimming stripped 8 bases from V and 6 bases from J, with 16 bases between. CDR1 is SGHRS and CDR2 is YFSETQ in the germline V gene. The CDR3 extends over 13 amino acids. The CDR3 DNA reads TGCGCCAGTCGGGTTTCCTTGGGGGATACGCAGTATTTT. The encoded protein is CASRVSLGDTQYF.

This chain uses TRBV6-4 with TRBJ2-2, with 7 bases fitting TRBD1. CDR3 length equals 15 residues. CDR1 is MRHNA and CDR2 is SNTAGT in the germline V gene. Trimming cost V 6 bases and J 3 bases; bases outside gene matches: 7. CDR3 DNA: TGTGCCAGCAGCCCTACAGGGGCCTACACCGGGGAGCTGTTTTTT. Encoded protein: CASSPTGAYTGELFF.

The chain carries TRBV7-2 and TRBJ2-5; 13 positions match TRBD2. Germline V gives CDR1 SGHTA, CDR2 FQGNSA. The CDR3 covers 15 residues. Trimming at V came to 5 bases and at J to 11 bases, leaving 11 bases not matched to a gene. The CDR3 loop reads CASSPRTSGSNEQYF. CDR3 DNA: TGTGCCAGCAGCCCTCGGACTAGCGGGAGTAATGAGCAGTACTTC.

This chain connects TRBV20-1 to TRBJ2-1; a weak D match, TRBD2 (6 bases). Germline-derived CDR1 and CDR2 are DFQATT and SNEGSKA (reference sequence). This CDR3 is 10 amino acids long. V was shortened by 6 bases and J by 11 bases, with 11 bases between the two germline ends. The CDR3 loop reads CSAGGTQQFF. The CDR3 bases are TGCAGTGCCGGCGGGACTCAGCAGTTCTTC.

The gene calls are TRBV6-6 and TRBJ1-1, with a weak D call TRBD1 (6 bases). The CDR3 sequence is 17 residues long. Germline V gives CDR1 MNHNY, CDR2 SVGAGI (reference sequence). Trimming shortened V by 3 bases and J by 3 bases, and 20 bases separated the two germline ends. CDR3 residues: CASSYGVHLGGDTEAFF. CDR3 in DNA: TGTGCCAGCAGTTATGGGGTCCATCTCGGGGGCGACACTGAAGCTTTCTTT.

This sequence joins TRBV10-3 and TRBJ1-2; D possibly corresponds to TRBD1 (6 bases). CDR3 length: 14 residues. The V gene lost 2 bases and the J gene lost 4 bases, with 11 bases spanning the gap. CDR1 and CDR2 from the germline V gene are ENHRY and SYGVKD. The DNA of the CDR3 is TGTGCCATCAGTGAGGCGGGGGCCAGCTATGGCTACACCTTC. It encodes CAISEAGASYGYTF.

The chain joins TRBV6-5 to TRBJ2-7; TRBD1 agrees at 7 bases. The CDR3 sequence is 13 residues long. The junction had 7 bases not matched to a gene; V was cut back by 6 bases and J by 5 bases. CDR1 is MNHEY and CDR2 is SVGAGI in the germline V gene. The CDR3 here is CASRQGNTHEQYF. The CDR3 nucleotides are TGTGCCAGCAGACAGGGGAATACCCACGAGCAGTACTTC.

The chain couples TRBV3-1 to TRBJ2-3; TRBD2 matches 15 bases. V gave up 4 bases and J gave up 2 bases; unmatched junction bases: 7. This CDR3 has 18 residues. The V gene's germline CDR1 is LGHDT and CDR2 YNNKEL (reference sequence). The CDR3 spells CASSREGTSGRTTDTQYF. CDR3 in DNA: TGTGCCAGCAGCCGGGAAGGGACTAGCGGGAGGACCACAGATACGCAGTATTTT.

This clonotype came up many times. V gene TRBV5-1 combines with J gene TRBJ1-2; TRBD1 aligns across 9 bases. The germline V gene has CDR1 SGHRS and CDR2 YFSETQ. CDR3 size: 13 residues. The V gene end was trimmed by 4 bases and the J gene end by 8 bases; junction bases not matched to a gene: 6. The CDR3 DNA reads TGCGCCAGCAGCGCGGGACAGGGATTGGGCTACACCTTC. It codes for CASSAGQGLGYTF.